These T cell receptor beta chains were read from a single sample in a study of T cell repertoires in cytomegalovirus infection. TCRdb fed the reads into MiXCR, producing one record per CDR3 protein. Among about 570,000 distinct CDR3 sequences listed, just under 40% were seen once. Their antigen targets remain unknown. Specimen: cultured PBMCs, collected from culture after CMV antigen stimulation. The receptor set was obtained from a human donor in good health (CMV status not recorded). Some clones in this sample may be carry-over from other donors' samples. CDR3s include the opening cysteine and the closing phenylalanine or tryptophan.

>TRBV7-2|TRBJ2-3
CASSLSGRADTDTQYF
>TRBV6-1|TRBJ1-1
CASRDDSMNTEAFF
>TRBV12-3/TRBV12-4|TRBJ1-1
CASRRGRVTEAFF
>TRBV7-2|TRBJ1-2
CASSPRWGSGYTF
>TRBV6-1|TRBJ1-5
CASSHGAGTGRFGSNQPQHF
>TRBV5-1|TRBJ2-2
CASSTDRLTGELFF
>TRBV11-2|TRBJ2-1
CASSLLVGYNEQFF
>TRBV4-1|TRBJ2-2
CASSQEGAGASGELFF
>TRBV12-5|TRBJ1-3
CASGFGEFGNTIYF
>TRBV19|TRBJ2-1
CASSILAGGYEQFF
>TRBV7-2|TRBJ2-7
CASSLLFNDHYEQYF
>TRBV20-1|TRBJ2-2
CSARQDTGELFF
>TRBV20-1|TRBJ1-1
CSASPRVARRNTEAFF